The 13 T cell receptor delta chains below come from one sample, sequenced in a study of delta chains in infants with herpesvirus infections. Gamma-chain- and delta-chain-specific primers converted PBMC RNA into TCR cDNA. TCRdb redid clone calling on the RT-PCR reads using CATT. The profile shows 1,400 or so delta-chain clones, 6.9% of them singletons. The sequences come from peripheral blood, collected at time point 1 of longitudinal follow-up. The origin of the receptors is a human donor who was a Ugandan infant, either HIV-exposed or HIV-unexposed (not recorded which).

The CDR3 DNA follows: TGTGCTCTTGGGGACCTTTTCCTAACTTGGATAACAGGGGACACCGATAAACTCATCTTT. Encoded protein: CALGDLFLTWITGDTDKLIF. V and J are TRDV1 and TRDJ1; D is perhaps TRDD2 (6 bases). The CDR3 runs to 20 residues. CDR1 is TSWWSYY, CDR2 QGS, per germline. Trimming cost V 3 bases and J 0 bases, with 26 bases left between them.

The chain couples TRDV1 to TRDJ3; D gene unclear. No J gene is reported in TCRdb; it was inferred here by comparing the DNA with germline. Looked up from germline, CDR1 is TSWWSYY and CDR2 is QGS. The V end was cut by 0 bases, the J end by 13 bases, with 4 bases between. The CDR3 contains 12 residues. The DNA for the CDR3 is TGTGCTCTTGGGGAACTCGATCGACAGATGTTTTTC. This translates into CALGELDRQMFF.

This clone was seen a handful of times. V and J are TRAV23/DV6 and TRDJ3; D is undetermined. Germline-derived CDR1 and CDR2 are NTAFDY and IRPDVSE (reference sequence). CDR3 length: 10 residues. V was trimmed by 3 bases and J by 12 bases, leaving 4 bases between them. This CDR3 is CAAIHRQMFF. CDR3 nucleotide sequence: TGTGCAGCAATCCACCGACAGATGTTTTTC.

The sample holds a few counts of this clone. The rearrangement links TRDV1 to TRDJ1, with TRDD3 identical over 10 bases. V trimming: 5 bases; J trimming: 1 base; junction bases outside the gene matches: 22. Germline values: CDR1 TSWWSYY, CDR2 QGS. The CDR3 has 21 amino acids. In DNA, the CDR3 is TGTGCTCTTGGGCCCCCTCGAGGCCCCCTAGGGGGGGATACGGGCACCGATAAACTCATCTTT. This gives the protein CALGPPRGPLGGDTGTDKLIF.

This clone is categorized as medium-sized. This sequence joins TRDV1 and TRDJ1; unclear D gene. The CDR3 is 15 residues long. Trimming shortened V by 5 bases and J by 4 bases, and 17 bases separated the two germline ends. Germline values: CDR1 TSWWSYY, CDR2 QGS. This CDR3 reads CALGLSTAKDDKLIF. In DNA, the CDR3 is TGTGCTCTTGGGTTGTCTACGGCGAAGGACGATAAACTCATCTTT.

No V gene call is available, although the J gene is TRDJ1; whether TRDD3, the table's D call, matches the DNA was not checked. The CDR3 extends over 16 amino acids. CDR3 loop: CAVRNLWGTNTDKLIF. Here the CDR3 DNA reads TGTGCTGTGAGAAACTTATGGGGGACGAACACCGATAAACTCATCTTT.

By sample fraction, this clone is large. Other DNA sequences in this sample translate to the same CDR3. V gene TRDV1 combines with J gene TRDJ1; 11 positions agree with TRDD3. Trimming cost V 2 bases and J 5 bases; bases outside gene matches: 19. This CDR3 comprises 20 residues. Germline V gene sequence: CDR1 TSWWSYY, CDR2 QGS. CDR3 in DNA: TGTGCTCTTGGGGAAGCTGGAAATGACTTTTGGGGGATACGCTCAGATAAACTCATCTTT. Translation gives CALGEAGNDFWGIRSDKLIF.

By sample fraction, this clone is medium-sized. The genes are TRDV2 and TRDJ3; TRDD3 agrees at 9 bases. Germline V lookup: CDR1 GEAIGNYY, CDR2 EKD. Trimming at V came to 2 bases and at J to 1 base, leaving 2 bases not matched to a gene. This CDR3 comprises 17 residues. The DNA of the CDR3 is TGTGCCTGTGACAGTACTGGGGGATCCTGGGACACCCGACAGATGTTTTTC. It translates to CACDSTGGSWDTRQMFF.

The V gene is TRDV1, the J gene TRDJ1; 8 nucleotides match TRDD3. The V segment lost 3 bases and the J segment 2 bases; nucleotides outside the gene matches: 23. The CDR3 has 21 amino acids. Per the germline V gene, CDR1 is TSWWSYY and CDR2 is QGS. The CDR3 bases are TGTGCTCTTGGGGACCCTCTACCTAGAAGGGATACGCGGCGAGGAACCGATAAACTCATCTTT. It is translated as CALGDPLPRRDTRRGTDKLIF.

The chain combines TRDV1 with TRDJ1; 9 bases align to TRDD3. The germline V gene encodes CDR1 TSWWSYY and CDR2 QGS. The J segment lost 3 bases and the V segment lost 1 base, leaving 36 bases of the junction unmatched. This CDR3 contains 26 residues. DNA of the CDR3: TGTGCTCTTGGGGAACCCCCGGCCTTTCAATTTTACTCTATTTGTACTGGGGGAGCTACCTCCGATAAACTCATCTTT. It yields the protein CALGEPPAFQFYSICTGGATSDKLIF.

As for this clone: A clone one base away is much larger, so this may be a read error. The chain links TRDV1 to TRDJ1, with 9 nucleotides matching TRDD3. The V gene's germline CDR1 is TSWWSYY and CDR2 QGS. V dropped 2 bases and J dropped 0; count of bases not matched to a gene: 13. The CDR3 consists of 19 residues. The CDR3 is CALGEIGGYTLLYTDKLIF. In nucleotides, the CDR3 is TGTGCTCTTGGGGAAATAGGGGGATACACGCTCTTGTACACCGATAAACTCATCTTT.

This clone was observed a few times. V usage is TRDV1 and J usage is TRDJ4, with TRDD3 matching over 11 bases. The CDR3 totals 21 residues. Trimming removed 3 bases from V and 0 bases from J; junction bases left unmatched: 21. CDR1 is TSWWSYY and CDR2 is QGS in the germline V gene. In nucleotides, the CDR3 is TGTGCTCTTGGGGACCTCTCCTTCCTACTTGTCCTGGGGGATACTACCAGACCCCTGATCTTT. It is translated as CALGDLSFLLVLGDTTRPLIF.

This clone is large in the sample. CDR3 sequence: CALGEPLTYTDKLIF. CDR3 DNA sequence: TGTGCTCTTGGGGAACCCCTTACCTACACCGATAAACTCATCTTT. The chain uses TRDV1 and TRDJ1, with D unclear. CDR1 and CDR2 (germline): TSWWSYY, QGS. V was shortened by 1 base and J by 0 bases, with 9 bases between the two germline ends. The CDR3 runs to 15 residues.